The clone carrying this T cell receptor (beta chain) was observed a few times. This record comes from a study of radiotherapy plus CTLA-4 blockade in lung cancer. Sequenced by immunoSEQ multiplex PCR; TCRdb stores in-frame clones only, minus some. The sample lists some 60,000 clones, over 70% occurring once. This receptor was obtained from a human donor with non-small cell lung cancer who had a partial response to radiotherapy plus ipilimumab. Source: peripheral blood, taken from a patient treated with radiotherapy plus ipilimumab.

In nucleotides, the CDR3 is TGTGCCAGCAGCCGTGGGGGCAGTACCTACGAGCAGTACTTC. Its protein is CASSRGGSTYEQYF. The V gene is TRBV7-2, the J gene TRBJ2-7; D is perhaps TRBD1 (6 bases). CDR1 is SGHTA, CDR2 FQGNSA, per germline. V lost 5 bases and J 2 bases, leaving 13 bases between the germline ends. This CDR3 is 14 amino acids long.